The 14 T cell receptor beta chains below were found in one sample sequenced in a study of molecular identifiers for immune sequencing clone quantification. TCRdb used MiXCR to reprocess the PCR reads, holding one entry per CDR3 protein. Of about 640,000 distinct CDR3 sequences in the sample, 15% to 20% were seen once. The sequenced material came from naive CD8+ T cells from blood, with Jurkat cell RNA spiked in. Subset indicated: FACS-sorted CD8+CD4-CCR7+CD45RA+ naive T cells. The receptor set was obtained from a human donor in good health. Some libraries in this study had Jurkat cell RNA spiked in.

Ten or more counts support this clonotype. This sequence joins TRBV7-9 and TRBJ1-1; D remains unclear. The CDR3 runs to 12 residues. Germline V CDR1 and CDR2: SEHNR, FQNEAQ (reference sequence). V shed 3 bases and J shed 5 bases, with 7 bases lying between them. The DNA for the CDR3 is TGTGCCAGCAGCTTTTCTTTAACTGAAGCTTTCTTT. Its protein is CASSFSLTEAFF.

At least ten counts were recorded for this clonotype. This rearrangement joins TRBV2 to TRBJ1-5, with 8 bases identical to TRBD1. Per the germline V gene, CDR1 is SNHLY and CDR2 is FYNNEI. V lost 8 bases and J lost 4; bases outside the gene matches: 4. CDR3 size: 13 residues. The CDR3 DNA follows: TGTGCCAGCGGGGGGGACAGGAATCAGCCCCAGCATTTT. This translates into CASGGDRNQPQHF.

There are many counts of this clonotype. The chain combines TRBV30 with TRBJ2-1; D may be TRBD1 (5 bases). Trimming cost V 2 bases and J 4 bases, with 9 bases left between them. This CDR3 is 13 amino acids long. Germline loops: CDR1 GTSNPN, CDR2 SVGIG (reference sequence). CDR3 nucleotide sequence: TGTGCCTGGAGTTTGACAGATTACAATGAGCAGTTCTTC. Protein product: CAWSLTDYNEQFF.

This clonotype was found many times. The chain is built from TRBV7-2 and TRBJ2-3; D gene unclear. The CDR3 covers 14 residues. V was clipped by 1 base and J by 2 bases, with 7 bases between them. Per germline, CDR1 SGHTA and CDR2 FQGNSA. The CDR3 DNA follows: TGTGCCAGCAGCTTAGATGACTTCACAGATACGCAGTATTTT. Protein sequence: CASSLDDFTDTQYF. Complete variable domain (other parts from reference TRBV7-2 and TRBJ2-3): GAGVSQSPSNKVTEKGKDVELRCDPISGHTALYWYRQSLGQGLEFLIYFQGNSAPDKSGLPSDRFSAERTGGSVSTLTIQRTQQEDSAVYLCASSLDDFTDTQYFGPGTRLTVL.

This clonotype showed up many times. The genes are TRBV12-3 or TRBV12-4 and TRBJ2-3, with TRBD2 identical over 7 bases. This CDR3 region has 15 residues. Trimming took 6 bases from V and 2 from J; bases not matched to a gene: 8. The CDR3 reads CASRTSSTPTDTQYF. Written as DNA, the CDR3 is TGTGCCAGCAGGACTAGCTCGACACCCACAGATACGCAGTATTTT.

This clonotype came up a few times. The chain uses TRBV2 and TRBJ2-7; D possibly matches TRBD1 or TRBD2 (5 bases each). The germline V gene encodes CDR1 SNHLY and CDR2 FYNNEI. The ends were cut back, 1 base at V and 1 base at J, with 11 bases in the middle. The CDR3 contains 15 residues. The CDR3 sequence: CASSEGWGTSYEQYF. The CDR3, as DNA: TGTGCCAGCAGTGAAGGGTGGGGGACGTCCTACGAGCAGTACTTC.

This clonotype was seen ten or more times. V is TRBV4-3 and J is TRBJ2-7; 13 bases match TRBD2. CDR3 size: 15 residues. The J segment lost 3 bases and the V segment lost 4 bases, leaving 3 bases of the junction unmatched. Germline assignment: CDR1 LGHNA and CDR2 YSLEER. The CDR3 reads CASSPRLAGGYEQYF. CDR3 sequence (DNA): TGCGCCAGCAGCCCTAGACTAGCGGGAGGCTACGAGCAGTACTTC.

The chain has TRBV15 and TRBJ1-1; D is perhaps TRBD1 (5 bases). This CDR3 comprises 15 residues. The V and J ends lost 2 bases and 4 bases respectively, with 14 bases between them. CDR1 is LNHNV and CDR2 is YYDKDF in the germline V gene (reference sequence). The CDR3 DNA is TGTGCCACCAGCAGATCAGGGTCAACCAGCACTGAAGCTTTCTTT. It specifies CATSRSGSTSTEAFF. Looking up the rest from reference TRBV15 and TRBJ1-1 gives the full variable domain: DAMVIQNPRYQVTQFGKPVTLSCSQTLNHNVMYWYQQKSSQAPKLLFHYYDKDFNNEADTPDNFQSRRPNTSFCFLDIRSPGLGDTAMYLCATSRSGSTSTEAFFGQGTRLTVV.

The table lists this clonotype with many counts. The rearrangement joins TRBV5-5 to TRBJ1-1; no reliable D call. Germline CDR1 and CDR2: SGHKS and YYEKEE (reference sequence). V lost 0 bases, J lost 4 bases, and 4 bases lay in between. This CDR3 contains 12 residues. The CDR3 region has the DNA TGTGCCAGCAGCTTGGAAGTCACTGAAGCTTTCTTT. As protein: CASSLEVTEAFF.

This rearrangement joins TRBV20-1 to TRBJ2-7; D gene ambiguous. CDR1 DFQATT and CDR2 SNEGSKA come from the germline V gene (reference sequence). This CDR3 comprises 12 residues. V was clipped by 0 bases and J by 4 bases, with 7 bases between them. The CDR3 bases are TGCAGTGCTAGAGATCACGGGTACGAGCAGTACTTC. Amino acids: CSARDHGYEQYF.

In its sample, this clonotype was seen many times. The chain couples TRBV5-1 to TRBJ2-1; D is perhaps TRBD2 (6 bases). Germline CDR1 SGHRS, CDR2 YFSETQ. The CDR3 loop spans 16 amino acids. Trimming removed 1 base at V and 4 bases at J, with 15 bases between. The CDR3 DNA follows: TGCGCCAGCAGCTTGTCTCTAGCGAAGATGTACAATGAGCAGTTCTTC. Residues: CASSLSLAKMYNEQFF. Supplemented by reference TRBV5-1 and TRBJ2-1, the full variable domain reads KAGVTQTPRYLIKTRGQQVTLSCSPISGHRSVSWYQQTPGQGLQFLFEYFSETQRNKGNFPGRFSGRQFSNSRSEMNVSTLELGDSALYLCASSLSLAKMYNEQFFGPGTRLTVL.

This clonotype was counted a few times. The chain combines TRBV6-2 or TRBV6-3 with TRBJ2-7; 8 positions agree with TRBD1. Germline CDR1 MNHEY, CDR2 SVGEGT. This CDR3 comprises 17 residues. V shed 5 bases, J shed 1 base, and the junction held 13 bases outside the gene matches. CDR3 in DNA: TGTGCCAGCAGTCCGGACAGACAGGGGAGTAGGTCCTACGAGCAGTACTTC. Its translation is CASSPDRQGSRSYEQYF.

The J gene is TRBJ1-2, the V gene TRBV3-1; 10 bases are shared with TRBD1. The junction had 7 bases not matched to a gene; V was cut back by 2 bases and J by 7 bases. Germline V gene sequence: CDR1 LGHDT, CDR2 YNNKEL (reference sequence). CDR3 length equals 15 residues. CDR3: CASSQTDRGLLGYTF. Written as DNA, the CDR3 is TGTGCCAGCAGCCAAACCGACAGGGGGCTTCTTGGCTACACCTTC.

This clonotype was counted between two and nine times. The V call is TRBV7-9, the J call TRBJ2-3; TRBD2 matches at 7 bases. The CDR3 is 15 residues long. Germline V gene sequence: CDR1 SEHNR, CDR2 FQNEAQ (reference sequence). The V gene end was trimmed by 3 bases and the J gene end by 0 bases; junction bases not matched to a gene: 3. The CDR3 DNA is TGTGCCAGCAGCTTTTGGGGGGGGAGCACAGATACGCAGTATTTT. Protein sequence: CASSFWGGSTDTQYF.